The next 14 T cell receptor beta chains were all read from a single sample in a study of identical twins. TCRdb processed the 5' RACE reads anew with MiXCR; each CDR3 protein has one entry. The data hold 250,000 to 300,000 distinct CDR3 sequences, with approximately 8.6% observed a single time. The same specimen was also included in a second study, on yellow fever vaccine responses in identical twins.

The specimen was CD8+ T cells sorted from blood. These receptor sequences come from a woman aged 18-35 years in good health.

V and J are TRBV6-5 and TRBJ2-1, with D perhaps matching TRBD2 (6 bases). Germline assignment: CDR1 MNHEY and CDR2 SVGAGI. Trimming removed 2 bases at V and 15 bases at J, with 11 bases between. The CDR3 loop spans 11 amino acids. CDR3 DNA sequence: TGTGCCAGCAGTTACGGGGGGACTTGGTTCTTC. Translating gives CASSYGGTWFF.

The CDR3 reads CASSLVGQGIYNEQFF. The CDR3 nucleotides are TGTGCCAGCAGCCTAGTTGGGCAGGGGATTTACAATGAGCAGTTCTTC. The chain uses TRBV7-9 and TRBJ2-1, with D tentatively TRBD1 (6 bases). CDR1 and CDR2 from the germline V gene are SEHNR and FQNEAQ (reference sequence). V gave up 5 bases and J gave up 4 bases, with 18 bases separating them. The CDR3 totals 16 residues.

J is TRBJ2-3 and V is TRBV6-1; TRBD2 aligns across 9 bases. CDR3 length: 16 amino acids. J was trimmed by 0 bases and V by 5 bases; bases with no gene match: 6. Germline lookup yields CDR1 MNHNS and CDR2 SASEGT. CDR3 nucleotide sequence: TGTGCCAGCAGTAATTTAGCGGGGGTGAGCACAGATACGCAGTATTTT. Translation: CASSNLAGVSTDTQYF.

The chain couples TRBV9 to TRBJ2-1; a weak D match, TRBD1 (7 bases). V was cut by 2 bases and J by 8 bases, with 17 bases left in between. The CDR3 length is 15 residues. Germline loops: CDR1 SGDLS, CDR2 YYNGEE. CDR3 DNA: TGTGCCAGCAGCGTGGAGGGACAGTCTACGTATGAGCAGTTCTTC. Protein sequence: CASSVEGQSTYEQFF. The complete variable domain, with remaining parts taken from reference TRBV9 and TRBJ2-1, reads DSGVTQTPKHLITATGQRVTLRCSPRSGDLSVYWYQQSLDQGLQFLIQYYNGEERAKGNILERFSAQQFPDLHSELNLSSLELGDSALYFCASSVEGQSTYEQFFGPGTRLTVL.

This clonotype was recorded at least ten times. CDR3 protein: CSARDILDTTLDGYTF. The CDR3 bases are TGCAGTGCTAGAGACATCTTAGACACAACCTTGGATGGCTACACCTTC. The chain has TRBV20-1 and TRBJ1-2; D gene uncertain. Trimming stripped 0 bases from V and 6 bases from J, with 20 bases between. Per the germline V gene, CDR1 is DFQATT and CDR2 is SNEGSKA (reference sequence). The CDR3 runs to 16 residues.

The table lists this clonotype with many counts. V gene TRBV10-1 combines with J gene TRBJ2-1; 12 bases match TRBD2. The CDR3 is made up of 15 amino acids. The germline CDR1 and CDR2 sequences are WNHNN and SYGVQD (reference sequence). J lost 6 bases, V lost 6 bases, and 6 bases had no gene match. The CDR3 DNA sequence: TGCGCCAGCAGACCCGGACTAGCGGGACTCAATGAGCAGTTCTTC. Encoded protein: CASRPGLAGLNEQFF.

The chain couples TRBV27 to TRBJ2-1, with TRBD2 matching 11 bases. V dropped 7 bases and J dropped 5; count of bases not matched to a gene: 10. The CDR3 totals 16 residues. Germline V gene data show CDR1 as MNHEY and CDR2 as SMNVEV (reference sequence). DNA for the CDR3: TGTGCCAGCATCCACATTTCGGGACTAGCGGACAATGAGCAGTTCTTC. It translates to CASIHISGLADNEQFF.

The table lists this clonotype with many counts. The chain couples TRBV27 to TRBJ2-7; D is possibly TRBD2 (6 bases). Trimming removed 5 bases at V and 6 bases at J, with 20 bases between. Germline CDR1 is MNHEY and CDR2 is SMNVEV (reference sequence). This CDR3 has 15 residues. The CDR3: CASSPGTYVPFEQYF. CDR3 sequence (DNA): TGTGCCAGCAGTCCCGGGACTTACGTCCCCTTCGAGCAGTACTTC.

This clonotype was found a few times. V and J are TRBV6-6 and TRBJ2-3, with 9 positions matching TRBD1. J was trimmed by 5 bases and V by 10 bases; bases with no gene match: 7. The germline V gene has CDR1 MNHNY and CDR2 SVGAGI (reference sequence). This CDR3 region has 13 residues. The CDR3 coding sequence is TGTGCCATAAGGGGACAGGGTCTAGATACGCAGTATTTT. Translation: CAIRGQGLDTQYF.

The V and J genes are TRBV19 and TRBJ2-7; 7 nucleotides match TRBD2. Germline V CDR1 and CDR2: LNHDA, SQIVND (reference sequence). There are 14 residues in the CDR3. Trimming removed 6 bases from V and 3 bases from J; junction bases left unmatched: 8. This CDR3 reads CASRWASGSYEQYF. The CDR3 DNA is TGTGCCAGTAGATGGGCTAGCGGAAGCTACGAGCAGTACTTC.

In its sample, this clonotype was seen a few times. This chain uses TRBV5-1 with TRBJ1-4, with a possible D match to TRBD1 (6 bases). The CDR3 has 14 amino acids. CDR1 and CDR2 from the germline V gene are SGHRS and YFSETQ. V was trimmed by 0 bases and J by 3 bases, leaving 6 bases between them. CDR3: CASSLEGANEKLFF. The CDR3, as DNA: TGCGCCAGCAGCTTGGAGGGGGCTAATGAAAAACTGTTTTTT. The full variable domain, completed using reference TRBV5-1 and TRBJ1-4, is KAGVTQTPRYLIKTRGQQVTLSCSPISGHRSVSWYQQTPGQGLQFLFEYFSETQRNKGNFPGRFSGRQFSNSRSEMNVSTLELGDSALYLCASSLEGANEKLFFGSGTQLSVL.

This clonotype was seen more than once but under ten times. The CDR3 DNA sequence: TGTGCCAGCAGGGGGTTGGAGGGGGTTAATGAGCAGTTCTTC. Protein product: CASRGLEGVNEQFF. The chain links TRBV7-2 to TRBJ2-1; tentatively, D is TRBD1 or TRBD2 (6 bases each). In germline, CDR1 is SGHTA, CDR2 FQGNSA. CDR3 length: 14 amino acids. The V end lost 6 bases, the J end lost 7 bases, and 16 bases lay between the germline ends.

This clonotype was seen a handful of times. The chain joins TRBV5-1 to TRBJ2-3; tentatively, D is TRBD1 (6 bases). Germline lookup yields CDR1 SGHRS and CDR2 YFSETQ. V was clipped by 4 bases and J by 0 bases, with 12 bases between them. This CDR3 has 15 residues. The CDR3 loop is CASSPLDSSTDTQYF. CDR3 DNA sequence: TGCGCCAGCAGCCCACTGGACAGTAGCACAGATACGCAGTATTTT.

The table lists this clonotype with a few counts. This rearrangement joins TRBV29-1 to TRBJ2-7; D might be TRBD1 (6 bases). The CDR3 totals 13 residues. V shed 6 bases and J shed 0 bases, with 12 bases lying between them. Germline V gene data show CDR1 as SQVTM and CDR2 as ANQGSEA. The CDR3 DNA sequence: TGCAGCGTCTATACAGGGTCCTCCTACGAGCAGTACTTC. Its translation is CSVYTGSSYEQYF.